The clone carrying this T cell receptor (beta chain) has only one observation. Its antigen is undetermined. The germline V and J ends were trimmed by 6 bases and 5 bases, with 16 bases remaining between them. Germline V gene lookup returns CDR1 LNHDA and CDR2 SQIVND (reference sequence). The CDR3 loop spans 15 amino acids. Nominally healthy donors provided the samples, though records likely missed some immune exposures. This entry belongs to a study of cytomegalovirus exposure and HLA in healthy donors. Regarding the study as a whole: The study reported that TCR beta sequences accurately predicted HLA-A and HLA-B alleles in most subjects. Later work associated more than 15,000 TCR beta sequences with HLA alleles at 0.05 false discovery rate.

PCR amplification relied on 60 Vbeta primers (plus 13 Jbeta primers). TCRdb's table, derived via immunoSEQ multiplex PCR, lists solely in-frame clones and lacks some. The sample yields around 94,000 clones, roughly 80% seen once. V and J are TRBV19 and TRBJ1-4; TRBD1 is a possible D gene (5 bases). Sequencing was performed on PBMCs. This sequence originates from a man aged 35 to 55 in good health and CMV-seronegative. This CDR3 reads CASRLRLGGNEKLFF. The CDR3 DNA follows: TGTGCCAGTAGATTGAGACTGGGGGGGAATGAAAAACTGTTTTTT.